The clone carrying this T cell receptor beta chain was observed a handful of times. No antigen is known for it. cDNA synthesis used the whole RNA isolate, giving expressed TCRB sequences. Method: immunoSEQ multiplex PCR; TCRdb's copy keeps in-frame clones and lacks some. In the table there are 300,000 to 400,000 clones, around 9.7% of which are singletons. The data stem from a study of beta chain features in type 1 diabetes. Study observations and caveats: There was a moderate but significant shortening of TCRB CDR3s in all four CD4+ subsets of Type 1 diabetes patients. Researchers could not determine here whether HLA type influences TCRB rearrangement. TCRB repertoires of naive, central memory and Treg cells appeared more similar among patients than among healthy donors. Fewer junction insertions and more nucleotide deletions appeared in type 1 diabetes patients.

The sample taken for sequencing was central memory CD4+ T cells from blood. This receptor was identified in a man aged 25 to 40 with type 1 diabetes.

CDR3 in amino acids: CASSTQGGSNTEAFF. The CDR3 region has the DNA TGCGCCAGCAGCACCCAGGGCGGTTCGAACACTGAAGCTTTCTTT. V is TRBV5-1 and J is TRBJ1-1, with D maybe TRBD1 (5 bases). Germline assignment: CDR1 SGHRS and CDR2 YFSETQ. Trimming took off 4 bases at V and 1 base at J, with 14 bases between the two ends. There are 15 residues in the CDR3.